These 18 T cell receptor beta chains came from one sample sequenced in a study of T cell responses to AZD1222 COVID-19 vaccine. This table comes from immunoSEQ multiplex PCR, and its TCRdb copy is limited to in-frame clones, with some not included. Of 150,000 to 200,000 clones detected, roughly 90% appear once; the ten largest clones hold over 4.5%. The sample consisted of peripheral blood, taken on day 0 of AZD1222 vaccination. The receptors stem from an adult in good health.

This chain links TRBV18 with TRBJ1-2, with no clear D. Between the trimmed V and J ends, which lost 6 bases and 3 bases, there was a span of 8 bases. The length of the CDR3 is 12 residues. Germline CDR1 reads KGHSH; CDR2 reads LQKENI. The CDR3 reads CASSPGDYGYTF. DNA of the CDR3: TGTGCCAGCTCGCCGGGCGACTATGGCTACACCTTC.

The rearrangement joins TRBV5-8 to TRBJ1-4; possibly TRBD1 for D (5 bases). Trimming removed 3 bases at V and 7 bases at J, with 16 bases between. This CDR3 is built from 15 residues. Germline assignment: CDR1 SGHTS and CDR2 YDEGEE. CDR3 residues: CASSYGTGIGEKLFF. CDR3 bases: TGTGCCAGCAGCTATGGGACGGGCATCGGTGAAAAACTGTTTTTT.

This chain joins TRBV27 and TRBJ1-1; D is uncertain. The CDR3 is 15 residues long. Germline values: CDR1 MNHEY, CDR2 SMNVEV (reference sequence). V was clipped by 7 bases and J by 4 bases, with 19 bases between them. CDR3 sequence reads: CASTLNPGITTEAFF. CDR3 sequence (DNA): TGTGCCAGCACCCTTAACCCCGGCATCACCACTGAAGCTTTCTTT.

Note on this clone: Germline and junction disagree at one end, which may indicate a read error. This rearrangement joins TRBV6-5 to TRBJ2-1; 9 bases are shared with TRBD2. The CDR3 totals 13 residues. Germline V gives CDR1 MNHEY, CDR2 SVGAGI. The CDR3 DNA reads TGTGCCAGCCACCGAGAGGGCGGGAGGGCCGAAATCTTC. It codes for CASHREGGRAEIF.

There are a few counts of this clone. The rearrangement uses TRBV18 and TRBJ1-2; 8 nucleotides agree with TRBD1. V lost 4 bases, J lost 7 bases, and 8 bases stayed unmatched. Germline V gives CDR1 KGHSH, CDR2 LQKENI. This CDR3 has 14 residues. The DNA of the CDR3 is TGTGCCAGCTCACGGGACAGGACGGGGGGTGGCTACACCTTC. Protein: CASSRDRTGGGYTF.

This clone was seen ten or more times. The chain carries TRBV6-2 or TRBV6-3 and TRBJ2-7; TRBD2 matches 12 bases. The CDR3 spans 17 residues. J was trimmed by 4 bases and V by 0 bases; bases with no gene match: 7. CDR1 and CDR2 (germline): MNHEY, SVGEGT. CDR3 residues: CASSYSILAGGPYEQYF. In DNA form, the CDR3 reads TGTGCCAGCAGTTACTCGATACTAGCGGGAGGACCTTACGAGCAGTACTTC.

This rearrangement joins TRBV27 to TRBJ1-1; TRBD1 matches at 7 bases. The ends lost 7 bases at V and 4 bases at J; junction bases unmatched: 9. This CDR3 is built from 14 residues. Germline values: CDR1 MNHEY, CDR2 SMNVEV (reference sequence). CDR3 in DNA: TGTGCCAGCACCTCCAGGGGGGCAGTCACTGAAGCTTTCTTT. Protein product: CASTSRGAVTEAFF.

A few counts support this clone. The chain is built from TRBV12-3 or TRBV12-4 and TRBJ2-5; possible D gene TRBD2, 5 bases. V was shortened by 6 bases and J by 5 bases, with 10 bases between the two germline ends. CDR3 size: 12 residues. The CDR3 sequence is CASSRGTETQYF. As DNA, the CDR3 is TGTGCCAGCAGCCGGGGAACGGAGACCCAGTACTTC.

As regards this clone: Other DNA sequences from this sample encode an identical CDR3 as well. CDR3 sequence: CASSAQGGTEAFF. In DNA form, the CDR3 reads TGTGCCAGCAGCGCACAGGGGGGAACTGAAGCTTTCTTT. The chain links TRBV7-2 to TRBJ1-1; 8 nucleotides line up with TRBD1. CDR1 and CDR2 from the germline V gene are SGHTA and FQGNSA. V was pared by 5 bases and J by 5 bases, with 4 bases of the junction left unmatched. The CDR3 length is 13 residues.

The V and J genes are TRBV5-1 and TRBJ2-2, with D perhaps matching TRBD1 (6 bases). Between the trimmed V and J ends, which lost 4 bases and 0 bases, there was a span of 10 bases. There are 15 residues in the CDR3. Germline CDR1 SGHRS, CDR2 YFSETQ. In nucleotides, the CDR3 is TGCGCCAGCAGCCCCCGGACAGCGAACACCGGGGAGCTGTTTTTT. It encodes CASSPRTANTGELFF.

The genes are TRBV21-1 and TRBJ2-2. TRBV21-1 represents a pseudogene. The CDR3 runs 17 residues. CDR3 loop: CASSSTLRGGCTGELFF. The CDR3 bases are TGTGCCAGCAGCTCAACCTTAAGAGGGGGGTGCACCGGGGAGCTGTTTTTT.

The chain joins TRBV6-2 or TRBV6-3 to TRBJ1-1; 7 nucleotides agree with TRBD1. This CDR3 is built from 15 residues. Germline lookup yields CDR1 MNHEY and CDR2 SVGEGT. J gave up 0 bases and V 5 bases, and 6 bases lay outside the gene matches. As DNA, the CDR3 is TGTGCCAGCAGTACCCCGACAGGGATGAACACTGAAGCTTTCTTT. Amino acids: CASSTPTGMNTEAFF.

This clone was found once. The chain couples TRBV19 to TRBJ2-5; 9 bases fit TRBD1. Germline CDR1 LNHDA, CDR2 SQIVND (reference sequence). This CDR3 has 14 amino acids. The junction had 4 bases not matched to a gene; V was cut back by 5 bases and J by 3 bases. The CDR3 bases are TGTGCCAGTAGTCCACAGGGGGCTAAAGAGACCCAGTACTTC. It encodes CASSPQGAKETQYF.

The gene calls are TRBV5-6 and TRBJ2-7; D remains unclear. Germline CDR1 reads SGHDT; CDR2 reads YYEEEE. V was trimmed by 0 bases and J by 0 bases, leaving 10 bases between them. The CDR3 has 15 amino acids. The CDR3 reads CASSLAAVLSYEQYF. DNA for the CDR3: TGTGCCAGCAGCTTGGCGGCAGTTCTCTCCTACGAGCAGTACTTC.

V and J are TRBV5-1 and TRBJ2-2, with no clear D. There are 13 residues in the CDR3. The V and J ends lost 6 bases and 4 bases respectively, with 10 bases between them. Germline assignment: CDR1 SGHRS and CDR2 YFSETQ. CDR3 DNA: TGCGCCAGCACTGATATGGGCACCGGGGAGCTGTTTTTT. The encoded protein is CASTDMGTGELFF.

This chain joins TRBV7-3 and TRBJ2-5; the D is unclear. From germline, CDR1 is SGHTA and CDR2 FQGTGA. The V gene lost 5 bases and the J gene lost 5 bases, with 12 bases spanning the gap. This CDR3 has 13 amino acids. The CDR3 reads CASSLQSRETQYF. As DNA, the CDR3 is TGTGCCAGCAGCCTACAGTCAAGGGAGACCCAGTACTTC.

This chain connects TRBV9 to TRBJ1-6; 7 bases are shared with TRBD1. This CDR3 comprises 14 residues. Germline CDR1 SGDLS, CDR2 YYNGEE. The junction had 3 bases not matched to a gene; V was cut back by 4 bases and J by 5 bases. The DNA of the CDR3 is TGTGCCAGCAGCACACAGGGGAATAATTCACCCCTCCACTTT. It codes for CASSTQGNNSPLHF.

The chain carries TRBV27 and TRBJ2-7, with D maybe TRBD2 (6 bases). This CDR3 comprises 13 residues. Trimming cost V 5 bases and J 1 base, with 9 bases left between them. The V gene's germline CDR1 is MNHEY and CDR2 SMNVEV (reference sequence). In DNA form, the CDR3 reads TGTGCCAGCAGTCGTAGCGGTTCCTACGAGCAGTACTTC. As protein: CASSRSGSYEQYF.